This entry lists 19 T cell receptor beta chains sequenced from one sample in a study of cytomegalovirus exposure and HLA in healthy donors. The primer mix had 60 Vbeta and 13 Jbeta primers. Profiled with immunoSEQ multiplex PCR; TCRdb holds only in-frame clones, not every one. The data hold 200,000 to 250,000 clones, with approximately 81% observed a single time. The sample consisted of PBMCs. These receptors were collected from a human donor in good health.

The chain links TRBV4-1 to TRBJ2-2, with D possibly TRBD2 on 5 matching bases. V shed 7 bases and J shed 6 bases, with 9 bases lying between them. The CDR3 totals 12 residues. The V gene's germline CDR1 is MGHRA and CDR2 YSYEKL. CDR3 coding DNA: TGCGCCAGCATGGGAGACCCCGGGGAGCTGTTTTTT. This encodes CASMGDPGELFF.

CDR3 amino acids: CASSKGGGAYGYTF. The CDR3 nucleotides are TGTGCCAGCAGCAAAGGGGGGGGCGCCTATGGCTACACCTTC. This sequence joins TRBV21-1 and TRBJ1-2. TRBV21-1 counts as a pseudogene. The CDR3 runs to 14 residues.

This chain connects TRBV28 to TRBJ1-1; 8 positions match TRBD1. The CDR3 loop spans 16 amino acids. V lost 5 bases, J lost 1 base, and 9 bases stayed unmatched. The germline gives CDR1 MDHEN, CDR2 SYDVKM. The CDR3 reads CASSHRTGSGNTEAFF. CDR3 coding DNA: TGTGCCAGCAGTCATCGGACAGGGTCGGGGAACACTGAAGCTTTCTTT.

J is TRBJ1-1 and V is TRBV6-5; TRBD1 matches 8 bases. The germline CDR1 and CDR2 sequences are MNHEY and SVGAGI. The V gene end was trimmed by 4 bases and the J gene end by 2 bases; junction bases not matched to a gene: 6. The CDR3 is made up of 15 amino acids. CDR3 bases: TGTGCCAGCAGTTTTACGACAGGGGCCAACACTGAAGCTTTCTTT. It yields the protein CASSFTTGANTEAFF.

V and J are TRBV12-5 and TRBJ2-1, with TRBD2 matching 13 bases. This CDR3 contains 17 residues. J was trimmed by 0 bases and V by 5 bases; bases with no gene match: 4. Looked up from germline, CDR1 is LGHNT and CDR2 is FRNRAP. The CDR3 reads CASGKGLAGSSYNEQFF. The CDR3 DNA reads TGTGCTAGTGGTAAGGGACTAGCGGGGAGCTCCTACAATGAGCAGTTCTTC.

This rearrangement joins TRBV28 to TRBJ1-2; D gene unclear. The germline V and J ends were trimmed by 8 bases and 5 bases, with 21 bases remaining between them. The germline CDR1 and CDR2 sequences are MDHEN and SYDVKM. The CDR3 is 15 amino acids. The CDR3 reads CASFPPLGRQYGYTF. In DNA, the CDR3 is TGTGCCAGCTTTCCCCCTCTCGGCAGGCAATATGGCTACACCTTC.

J is TRBJ2-2 and V is TRBV6-1; TRBD2 matches at 9 bases. This CDR3 contains 13 residues. J was trimmed by 7 bases and V by 7 bases; bases with no gene match: 4. The germline V gene has CDR1 MNHNS and CDR2 SASEGT. The CDR3 region has the DNA TGTGCCAGCATACAGCGGGAGGTCGGGGAGCTGTTTTTT. Its translation is CASIQREVGELFF.

The gene calls are TRBV20-1 and TRBJ2-1; TRBD2 matches 12 bases. The V gene's germline CDR1 is DFQATT and CDR2 SNEGSKA (reference sequence). J was trimmed by 15 bases and V by 5 bases; bases with no gene match: 5. CDR3 length: 11 residues. CDR3 in DNA: TGCAGTGCTCTAGCGGGAGGGAGTCCGTTCTTC. Protein sequence: CSALAGGSPFF.

This chain connects TRBV5-4 to TRBJ2-5; 13 nucleotides agree with TRBD2. CDR3 length equals 17 residues. J gave up 9 bases and V 0 bases, and 11 bases lay outside the gene matches. Germline assignment: CDR1 SGHNT and CDR2 YYREEE (reference sequence). The CDR3 region is CASSLDPGLAGATAQYF. DNA of the CDR3: TGTGCCAGCAGCTTGGACCCCGGACTAGCGGGGGCCACGGCCCAGTACTTC.

This chain joins TRBV19 and TRBJ1-2; D remains unclear. In germline, CDR1 is LNHDA, CDR2 SQIVND (reference sequence). The CDR3 has 12 residues. Trimming stripped 4 bases from V and 3 bases from J, with 6 bases between. This CDR3 is CASSRQDYGYTF. CDR3 nucleotide sequence: TGTGCCAGTAGTAGGCAAGACTATGGCTACACCTTC.

The chain uses TRBV28 and TRBJ1-5, with 10 bases aligning to TRBD1. The germline V gene encodes CDR1 MDHEN and CDR2 SYDVKM. This CDR3 spans 14 amino acids. V lost 4 bases to trimming and J lost 7 bases; unmatched junction nucleotides: 4. The CDR3 nucleotides read TGTGCCAGCAGTTCCGGGACAGGGGCCCAGCCCCAGCATTTT. It yields the protein CASSSGTGAQPQHF.

CDR3 loop: CASTSRRYTEAFF. The CDR3 bases are TGTGCCAGCACCTCAAGGAGGTACACTGAAGCTTTCTTT. The chain employs TRBV19 and TRBJ1-1; D call uncertain. This CDR3 contains 13 residues. Deletions cut 9 bases from V and 3 bases from J, with 14 bases between. Germline CDR1 reads LNHDA; CDR2 reads SQIVND (reference sequence).

CDR3 in DNA: TGCGCCAGCAGCTTGGAAACGACTCGGAACACTGAAGCTTTCTTT. Translated: CASSLETTRNTEAFF. The chain joins TRBV5-1 to TRBJ1-1; D is ambiguous. V lost 0 bases to trimming and J lost 1 base, with 10 bases between them. The CDR3 loop spans 15 amino acids. CDR1 is SGHRS, CDR2 YFSETQ, per germline.

As concerns this clone: One junction end does not reproduce the germline sequence, and a read error may be involved. The chain combines TRBV2 with TRBJ2-5; a weak D match, TRBD2 (6 bases). The CDR3 has 10 residues. Germline CDR1 is SNHLY and CDR2 is FYNNEI. The CDR3 is CASSEGGTHF. The CDR3 DNA sequence: TGTGCCAGCAGTGAGGGGGGTACCCACTTC.

V and J are TRBV19 and TRBJ1-4; 7 bases map to TRBD1. This CDR3 region has 16 residues. V lost 3 bases to trimming and J lost 8 bases; unmatched junction nucleotides: 12. Germline CDR1 LNHDA, CDR2 SQIVND (reference sequence). The CDR3 here is CASSIPPGGGGEKLFF. The DNA for the CDR3 is TGTGCCAGTAGTATCCCCCCAGGAGGGGGCGGAGAAAAACTGTTTTTT.

The gene calls are TRBV11-2 and TRBJ2-3; D uncertain. V lost 2 bases and J lost 3, with 15 bases in between. This CDR3 has 16 residues. Germline V lookup: CDR1 SGHAT, CDR2 FQNNGV. In DNA, the CDR3 is TGTGCCAGCAGCTTAACCCCTAGTACCGGGACAGATACGCAGTATTTT. Its translation is CASSLTPSTGTDTQYF.

The chain carries TRBV5-1 and TRBJ1-2, with 9 positions matching TRBD1. Germline-derived CDR1 and CDR2 are SGHRS and YFSETQ. Trimming at V came to 4 bases and at J to 8 bases, leaving 9 bases not matched to a gene. CDR3 length: 14 amino acids. The CDR3 sequence: CASSSGTGMWGYTF. CDR3 DNA sequence: TGCGCCAGCAGCAGCGGGACAGGGATGTGGGGCTACACCTTC. The variable domain in full, with the rest retrieved from reference TRBV5-1 and TRBJ1-2, is KAGVTQTPRYLIKTRGQQVTLSCSPISGHRSVSWYQQTPGQGLQFLFEYFSETQRNKGNFPGRFSGRQFSNSRSEMNVSTLELGDSALYLCASSSGTGMWGYTFGSGTRLTVV.

The V and J genes are TRBV2 and TRBJ2-5, with 9 bases matching TRBD2. CDR1 is SNHLY and CDR2 is FYNNEI in the germline V gene. The CDR3 totals 15 residues. V shed 4 bases and J 2 bases; nucleotides not matched to a gene: 5. CDR3 sequence (DNA): TGTGCCAGCAGTGGTCTAGCGGGGCAACAAGAGACCCAGTACTTC. It translates to CASSGLAGQQETQYF.

The chain recombines TRBV29-1 with TRBJ2-1, with 8 bases identical to TRBD1. Per the germline V gene, CDR1 is SQVTM and CDR2 is ANQGSEA. This CDR3 is 14 amino acids long. The junction had 13 bases not matched to a gene; V was cut back by 6 bases and J by 9 bases. CDR3 residues: CSVDHQGAISEQFF. DNA of the CDR3: TGCAGCGTAGATCACCAGGGGGCGATTAGTGAGCAGTTCTTC.